These 25 T cell receptor beta chains were all obtained from the same sample, sequenced in a study of shared clonotypes between healthy human individuals. Assay: immunoSEQ multiplex PCR; the TCRdb copy retains only in-frame clones and omits some. The data hold 650,000 to 750,000 clones, with approximately 75% observed a single time. The sample comprised memory CD4+ T cells sorted from blood. This sample's subset: CD45RA-negative fraction. These receptor sequences come from a woman under 40 in good health.

This chain connects TRBV7-9 to TRBJ2-1; 15 bases map to TRBD2. This CDR3 is built from 19 residues. CDR1 and CDR2 from the germline V gene are SEHNR and FQNEAQ (reference sequence). With 5 bases clipped from V and 0 bases from J, the junction kept 8 bases outside the gene matches. Here the CDR3 reads CASSPWTSGRVLSYNEQFF. In DNA, the CDR3 is TGTGCCAGCAGCCCTTGGACTAGCGGGAGGGTCCTCTCCTACAATGAGCAGTTCTTC.

This chain uses TRBV6-5 with TRBJ2-5, with a tentative D call TRBD1 (6 bases). The germline V gene has CDR1 MNHEY and CDR2 SVGAGI. The CDR3 runs 13 residues. V was shortened by 5 bases and J by 5 bases, with 12 bases between the two germline ends. This CDR3 is CASSLTGWETQYF. In nucleotides, the CDR3 is TGTGCCAGCAGTCTCACAGGGTGGGAGACCCAGTACTTC.

The chain uses TRBV11-2 and TRBJ2-7, with 11 bases that match TRBD2. The CDR3 totals 15 residues. Germline V CDR1 and CDR2: SGHAT, FQNNGV. V gave up 1 base and J gave up 7 bases; unmatched junction bases: 6. DNA of the CDR3: TGTGCCAGCAGCTTAGTCCTAGCGGGAGGTGGAGAGCAGTACTTC. Translating it yields CASSLVLAGGGEQYF.

Here the CDR3 DNA reads TGTGCCAGCAGTTCCGGACCGGGGCCGTACTACGAGCAGTACTTC. Translating it yields CASSSGPGPYYEQYF. The V call is TRBV7-9, the J call TRBJ2-7; perhaps D is TRBD1 or TRBD2 (5 bases each). This CDR3 spans 15 amino acids. The germline V and J ends were trimmed by 6 bases and 3 bases, with 18 bases remaining between them. The germline V gene encodes CDR1 SEHNR and CDR2 FQNEAQ (reference sequence).

The chain is built from TRBV19 and TRBJ2-7; TRBD2 matches 8 bases. The CDR3 totals 15 residues. Losses at the gene ends were 4 bases for V and 6 bases for J; bases not matched to a gene: 11. CDR1 is LNHDA, CDR2 SQIVND, per germline (reference sequence). CDR3 sequence: CASSTRAGAGGEQYF. As DNA, the CDR3 is TGTGCCAGTAGTACCCGAGCGGGAGCTGGTGGCGAGCAGTACTTC.

Concerning this clone: Other nucleotide sequences in the sample specify the same CDR3. This chain uses TRBV5-1 with TRBJ2-5; TRBD2 matches 8 bases. This CDR3 contains 13 residues. CDR1 SGHRS and CDR2 YFSETQ come from the germline V gene. V was clipped by 5 bases and J by 1 base; unmatched bases: 1. The CDR3 region has the DNA TGCGCCAGCAGAACTAGCGGCCAAGAGACCCAGTACTTC. Its translation is CASRTSGQETQYF.

The V and J genes are TRBV27 and TRBJ1-2; no firm D call. This CDR3 spans 13 amino acids. The germline V gene encodes CDR1 MNHEY and CDR2 SMNVEV (reference sequence). The V end was cut by 6 bases, the J end by 6 bases, with 14 bases between. The CDR3 sequence: CASRKWVDDGYTF. The DNA for the CDR3 is TGTGCCAGCAGGAAATGGGTGGACGATGGCTACACCTTC.

This chain links TRBV28 with TRBJ2-1; 7 bases fit TRBD2. Trimming cost V 5 bases and J 9 bases; bases outside gene matches: 13. The CDR3 length is 15 residues. Germline CDR1 reads MDHEN; CDR2 reads SYDVKM. In DNA, the CDR3 is TGTGCCAGCAGTCTTCCGGGACTAACGGCGCGTGAGCAGTTCTTC. The encoded protein is CASSLPGLTAREQFF.

This clone has only a few counts. The J gene is TRBJ2-6, the V gene TRBV7-9, with 10 bases matching TRBD1. CDR1 is SEHNR, CDR2 FQNEAQ, per germline (reference sequence). V shed 7 bases and J 4 bases; nucleotides not matched to a gene: 13. This CDR3 contains 18 residues. For the CDR3, the DNA is TGTGCCAGCACCACGACAGGGGGCGCTTTTATGGGGGCCAACGTCCTGACTTTC. Translated: CASTTTGGAFMGANVLTF.

This clone has a handful of counts. CDR3 sequence (DNA): TGCGCCAGCAGCCTGGGATGGGACAGAACAAGACCTGGGAGCTACGAGCAGTACTTC. It translates to CASSLGWDRTRPGSYEQYF. The chain couples TRBV5-1 to TRBJ2-7; 7 bases align to TRBD1. The CDR3 covers 19 residues. Germline loops: CDR1 SGHRS, CDR2 YFSETQ. The ends lost 4 bases at V and 3 bases at J; junction bases unmatched: 22.

The V and J genes are TRBV10-2 and TRBJ2-3; D ambiguous. V was clipped by 8 bases and J by 2 bases, with 8 bases between them. Germline V CDR1 and CDR2: WSHSY, SAAADI. CDR3 size: 12 residues. As DNA, the CDR3 is TGCGCCAGCCGCGCGAACACAGATACGCAGTATTTT. Encoded protein: CASRANTDTQYF.

This rearrangement joins TRBV7-9 to TRBJ2-7, with D possibly TRBD1 on 6 matching bases. Trimming left V 4 bases short and J 3 bases short, with 16 bases between. This CDR3 is 15 amino acids long. CDR1 is SEHNR and CDR2 is FQNEAQ in the germline V gene (reference sequence). This CDR3 is CASSWGQTGDYEQYF. In nucleotides, the CDR3 is TGTGCCAGCAGCTGGGGGCAGACAGGAGACTACGAGCAGTACTTC.

This clone was seen at least ten times. This chain uses TRBV6-1 with TRBJ2-5, with TRBD1 matching over 9 bases. This CDR3 spans 14 amino acids. CDR1 MNHNS and CDR2 SASEGT come from the germline V gene. The J segment lost 6 bases and the V segment lost 4 bases, leaving 6 bases of the junction unmatched. CDR3 in amino acids: CASSATGGVQTQYF. Here the CDR3 DNA reads TGTGCCAGCAGTGCGACAGGGGGAGTACAGACCCAGTACTTC.

This clone was counted only a few times. The CDR3 here is CASSLLRETAIAGELFF. CDR3 bases: TGCGCCAGCAGCTTGTTGCGGGAAACGGCTATCGCCGGGGAGCTGTTTTTT. The V and J genes are TRBV5-1 and TRBJ2-2; possible D gene TRBD2, 6 bases. CDR3 length equals 17 residues. Germline-derived CDR1 and CDR2 are SGHRS and YFSETQ. Trimming pared 1 base from V and 6 bases from J, leaving 19 bases between. The whole variable domain, remainder taken from reference TRBV5-1 and TRBJ2-2, is KAGVTQTPRYLIKTRGQQVTLSCSPISGHRSVSWYQQTPGQGLQFLFEYFSETQRNKGNFPGRFSGRQFSNSRSEMNVSTLELGDSALYLCASSLLRETAIAGELFFGEGSRLTVL.

The chain combines TRBV6-1 with TRBJ2-3; D is uncertain. Germline lookup yields CDR1 MNHNS and CDR2 SASEGT. The CDR3 runs 14 residues. Trimming shortened V by 2 bases and J by 1 base, and 7 bases separated the two germline ends. For the CDR3, the DNA is TGTGCCAGCAGTGAATCGCAGGGCACAGATACGCAGTATTTT. It codes for CASSESQGTDTQYF.

As concerns this clone: A far more abundant clone sits one base away, making this likely a read error. V usage is TRBV7-2 and J usage is TRBJ2-5; 8 bases fit TRBD2. Germline loops: CDR1 SGHTA, CDR2 FQGNSA. The CDR3 is 16 amino acids. CDR3 coding DNA: TGTGTCAGCAGCTTAGGTGGACTAGCCGGGAGCAAGACCCAGTACTTC. This encodes CVSSLGGLAGSKTQYF.

The gene calls are TRBV18 and TRBJ2-1; 10 positions match TRBD2. Germline CDR1 is KGHSH and CDR2 is LQKENI. The CDR3 is made up of 15 amino acids. V gave up 3 bases and J gave up 9 bases; unmatched junction bases: 8. The CDR3 region is CASSPLAGEVGEQFF. The CDR3 DNA follows: TGTGCCAGCTCACCTCTAGCGGGAGAGGTCGGTGAGCAGTTCTTC.

The chain combines TRBV5-1 with TRBJ2-6, with TRBD2 matching 7 bases. CDR3 length equals 15 residues. The J segment lost 1 base and the V segment lost 7 bases, leaving 5 bases of the junction unmatched. The germline V gene has CDR1 SGHRS and CDR2 YFSETQ. Written as DNA, the CDR3 is TGCGCCAGCTCGACGGGAGGATCTGGGGCCAACGTCCTGACTTTC. Translation: CASSTGGSGANVLTF.

There are a few counts of this clone. The sample carries other DNA sequences with the same CDR3. This sequence joins TRBV5-1 and TRBJ2-1; either TRBD1 or TRBD2 may fit D (5 bases each). This CDR3 is 16 amino acids long. CDR1 and CDR2 (germline): SGHRS, YFSETQ. Between the trimmed V and J ends, which lost 0 bases and 0 bases, there was a span of 10 bases. DNA of the CDR3: TGCGCCAGCAGCTTGGCCCCAGGGAGCTCCTACAATGAGCAGTTCTTC. Translated: CASSLAPGSSYNEQFF.

DNA of the CDR3: TGTGCCAGCAGCACTCCGGGACTAGCGGGAGGGCCGGGAGAGACCCAGTACTTC. Translation gives CASSTPGLAGGPGETQYF. This rearrangement joins TRBV11-2 to TRBJ2-5, with 16 bases that match TRBD2. The V gene's germline CDR1 is SGHAT and CDR2 FQNNGV. V gave up 5 bases and J gave up 4 bases; unmatched junction bases: 10. CDR3 length: 18 amino acids.

The V call is TRBV6-5, the J call TRBJ2-7; TRBD1 is a possible D gene (6 bases). Deletions cut 0 bases from V and 2 bases from J, with 11 bases between. CDR3 length: 15 amino acids. Germline V gene data show CDR1 as MNHEY and CDR2 as SVGAGI. The CDR3 spells CASSYSGRGTYEQYF. Written as DNA, the CDR3 is TGTGCCAGCAGTTACTCGGGCAGGGGCACCTACGAGCAGTACTTC.

The rearrangement links TRBV25-1 to TRBJ1-4, with unresolved D. Germline CDR1 is MGHDK and CDR2 is SYGVNS. V lost 2 bases to trimming and J lost 11 bases, with 15 bases between them. There are 14 residues in the CDR3. The CDR3 coding sequence is TGTGCCAGCAGTGAAGGAAGAGAAGTGGGGAAACTGTTTTTT. Translation gives CASSEGREVGKLFF.

This clone occurred a few times. The chain combines TRBV18 with TRBJ2-1, with 7 positions matching TRBD2. Germline V gene sequence: CDR1 KGHSH, CDR2 LQKENI. The J segment lost 0 bases and the V segment lost 3 bases, leaving 2 bases of the junction unmatched. The CDR3 extends over 15 amino acids. The CDR3 is CASSPAGDSYNEQFF. CDR3 nucleotide sequence: TGTGCCAGCTCACCTGCGGGGGACTCCTACAATGAGCAGTTCTTC.

This clone was seen a few times. The J gene is TRBJ2-5, the V gene TRBV5-1; no definite D call. The CDR3 is 15 amino acids. V was trimmed by 4 bases and J by 5 bases, leaving 18 bases between them. Germline V CDR1 and CDR2: SGHRS, YFSETQ. CDR3 sequence reads: CASSNRRGAEETQYF. CDR3 in DNA: TGCGCCAGCAGCAACCGACGAGGAGCCGAGGAGACCCAGTACTTC.

The chain employs TRBV6-5 and TRBJ1-2, with 11 bases identical to TRBD1. The CDR3 is 15 residues long. Per the germline V gene, CDR1 is MNHEY and CDR2 is SVGAGI. V lost 2 bases and J lost 4; bases outside the gene matches: 3. CDR3 sequence: CASSYEGQGVYGYTF. The CDR3 nucleotides are TGTGCCAGCAGTTACGAGGGACAGGGGGTCTATGGCTACACCTTC.